The clone carrying this TCR beta chain was seen a few times. This specimen belongs to a study of blood T cell repertoires in COVID-19. Study information: Nucleic acid was either cDNA or gDNA, and it came from T cells, B-cell-depleted T cells, or PBMCs.

Germline CDR1 MNHNS, CDR2 SASEGT. Losses at the gene ends were 1 base for V and 4 bases for J; bases not matched to a gene: 3. The CDR3 is made up of 14 amino acids. Libraries were prepared by immunoSEQ multiplex PCR; TCRdb keeps only in-frame clonotypes and omits some of them. The sample records about 230,000 clones, more than 75% being singletons. This chain connects TRBV6-1 to TRBJ1-2, with 7 bases aligning to TRBD1. This TCR came from a man between 45 and 60 years old with COVID-19, enrolled during active disease. Input material: peripheral blood. The CDR3, as DNA: TGTGCCAGCAGTGAAGTCGCAGGGGGCTATGGCTACACCTTC. It yields the protein CASSEVAGGYGYTF.